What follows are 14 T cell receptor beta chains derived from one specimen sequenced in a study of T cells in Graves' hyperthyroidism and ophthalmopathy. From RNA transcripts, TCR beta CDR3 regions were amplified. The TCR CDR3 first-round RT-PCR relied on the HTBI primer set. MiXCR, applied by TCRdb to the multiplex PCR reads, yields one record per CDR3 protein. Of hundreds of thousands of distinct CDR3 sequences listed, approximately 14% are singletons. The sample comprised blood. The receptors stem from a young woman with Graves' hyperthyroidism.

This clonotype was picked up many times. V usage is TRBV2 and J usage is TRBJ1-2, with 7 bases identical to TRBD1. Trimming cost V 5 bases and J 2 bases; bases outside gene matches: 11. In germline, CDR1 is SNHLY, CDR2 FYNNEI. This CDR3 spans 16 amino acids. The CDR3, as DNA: TGTGCCAGCAGTCTCCTCTTGACAGGGATAAACTATGGCTACACCTTC. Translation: CASSLLLTGINYGYTF.

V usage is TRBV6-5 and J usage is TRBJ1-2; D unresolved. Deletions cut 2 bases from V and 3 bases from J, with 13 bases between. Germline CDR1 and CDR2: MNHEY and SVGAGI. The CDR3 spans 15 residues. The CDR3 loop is CASSYTRTEYYGYTF. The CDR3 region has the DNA TGTGCCAGCAGTTACACCCGGACGGAATACTATGGCTACACCTTC.

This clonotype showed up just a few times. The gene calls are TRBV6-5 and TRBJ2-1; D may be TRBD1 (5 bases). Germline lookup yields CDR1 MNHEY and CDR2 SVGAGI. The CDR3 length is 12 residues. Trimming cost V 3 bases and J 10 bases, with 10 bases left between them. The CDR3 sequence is CASSYRGMEQFF. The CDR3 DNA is TGTGCCAGCAGTTATAGGGGAATGGAGCAGTTCTTC.

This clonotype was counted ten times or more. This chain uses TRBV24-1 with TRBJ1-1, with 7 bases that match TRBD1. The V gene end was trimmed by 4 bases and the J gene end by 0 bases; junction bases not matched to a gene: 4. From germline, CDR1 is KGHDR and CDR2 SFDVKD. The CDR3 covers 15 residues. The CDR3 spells CATSDGTEMNTEAFF. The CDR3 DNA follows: TGTGCCACCAGTGACGGGACAGAGATGAACACTGAAGCTTTCTTT.

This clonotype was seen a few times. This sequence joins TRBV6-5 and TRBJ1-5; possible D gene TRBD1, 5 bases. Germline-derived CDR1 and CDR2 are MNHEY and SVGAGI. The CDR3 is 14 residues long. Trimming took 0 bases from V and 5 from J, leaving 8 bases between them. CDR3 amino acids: CASSYSGRHQPQHF. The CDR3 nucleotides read TGTGCCAGCAGTTACTCGGGACGCCATCAGCCCCAGCATTTT.

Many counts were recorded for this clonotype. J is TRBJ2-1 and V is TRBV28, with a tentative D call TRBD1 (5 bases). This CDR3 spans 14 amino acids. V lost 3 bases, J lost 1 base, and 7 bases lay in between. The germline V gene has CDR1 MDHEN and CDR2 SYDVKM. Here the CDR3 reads CASSFRGSYNEQFF. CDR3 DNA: TGTGCCAGCAGTTTTAGGGGTTCCTACAATGAGCAGTTCTTC.

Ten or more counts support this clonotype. The CDR3 loop is CASSAAYEQYF. CDR3 sequence (DNA): TGTGCCAGCAGTGCGGCTTACGAGCAGTACTTC. The chain combines TRBV2 with TRBJ2-7; D unresolved. Germline values: CDR1 SNHLY, CDR2 FYNNEI. V was shortened by 4 bases and J by 4 bases, with 5 bases between the two germline ends. This CDR3 region has 11 residues.

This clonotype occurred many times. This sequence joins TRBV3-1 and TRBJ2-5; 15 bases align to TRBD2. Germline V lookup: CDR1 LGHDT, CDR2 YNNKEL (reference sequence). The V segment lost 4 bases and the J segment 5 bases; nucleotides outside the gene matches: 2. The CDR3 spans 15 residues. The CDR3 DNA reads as TGTGCCAGCAGCCGCGGGACTAGCGGGGGGGAGACCCAGTACTTC. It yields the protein CASSRGTSGGETQYF.

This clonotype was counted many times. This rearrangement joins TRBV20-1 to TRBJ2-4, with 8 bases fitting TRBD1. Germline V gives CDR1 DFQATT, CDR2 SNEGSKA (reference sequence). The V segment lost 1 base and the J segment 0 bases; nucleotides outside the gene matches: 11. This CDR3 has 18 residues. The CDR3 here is CSARVESQGGIAKNIQYF. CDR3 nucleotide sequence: TGCAGTGCTAGAGTAGAGTCACAGGGGGGCATAGCCAAAAACATTCAGTACTTC.

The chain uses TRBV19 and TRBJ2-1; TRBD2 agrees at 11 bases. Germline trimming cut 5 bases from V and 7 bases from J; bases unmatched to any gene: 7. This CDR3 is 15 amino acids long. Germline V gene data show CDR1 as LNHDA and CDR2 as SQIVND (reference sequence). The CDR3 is CASSVAGGPWNEQFF. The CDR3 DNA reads TGTGCCAGTAGTGTAGCGGGGGGGCCTTGGAATGAGCAGTTCTTC.

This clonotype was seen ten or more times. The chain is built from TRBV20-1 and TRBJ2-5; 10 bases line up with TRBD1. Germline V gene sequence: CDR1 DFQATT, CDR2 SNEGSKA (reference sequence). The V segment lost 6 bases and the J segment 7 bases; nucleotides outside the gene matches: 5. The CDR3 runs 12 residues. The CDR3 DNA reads TGCAGTGCCCTGGGACAGGGGTCGACCCAGTACTTC. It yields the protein CSALGQGSTQYF.

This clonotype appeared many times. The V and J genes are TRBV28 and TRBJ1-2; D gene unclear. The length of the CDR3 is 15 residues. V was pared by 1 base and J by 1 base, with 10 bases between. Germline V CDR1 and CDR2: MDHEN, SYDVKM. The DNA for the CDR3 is TGTGCCAGCAGTTTATCCGCGGGAGGTAACTATGGCTACACCTTC. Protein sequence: CASSLSAGGNYGYTF.

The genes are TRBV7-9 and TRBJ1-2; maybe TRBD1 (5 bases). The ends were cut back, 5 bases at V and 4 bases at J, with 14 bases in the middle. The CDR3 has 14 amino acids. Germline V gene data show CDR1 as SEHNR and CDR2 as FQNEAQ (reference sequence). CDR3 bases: TGTGCCAGCAGCCGGGACTTGAACTCCTATGGCTACACCTTC. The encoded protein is CASSRDLNSYGYTF.

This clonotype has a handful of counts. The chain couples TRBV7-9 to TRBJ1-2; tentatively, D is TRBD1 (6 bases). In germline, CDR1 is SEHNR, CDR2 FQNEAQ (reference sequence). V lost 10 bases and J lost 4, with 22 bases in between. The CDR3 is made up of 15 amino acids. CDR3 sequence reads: CATSQSEGHPYGYTF. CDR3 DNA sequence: TGTGCCACCTCCCAGTCTGAGGGACACCCCTATGGCTACACCTTC.